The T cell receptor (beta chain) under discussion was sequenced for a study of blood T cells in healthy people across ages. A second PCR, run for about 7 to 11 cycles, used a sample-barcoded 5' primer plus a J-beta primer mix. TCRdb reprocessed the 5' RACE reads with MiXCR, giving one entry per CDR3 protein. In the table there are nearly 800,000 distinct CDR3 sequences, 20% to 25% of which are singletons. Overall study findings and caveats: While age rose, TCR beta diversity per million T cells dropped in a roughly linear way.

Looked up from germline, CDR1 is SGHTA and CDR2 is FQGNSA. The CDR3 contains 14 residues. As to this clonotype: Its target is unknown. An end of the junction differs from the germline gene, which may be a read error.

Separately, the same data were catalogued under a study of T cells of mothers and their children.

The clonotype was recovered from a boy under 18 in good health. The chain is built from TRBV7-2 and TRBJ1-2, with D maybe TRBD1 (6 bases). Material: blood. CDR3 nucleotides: TGTGCCAGCAGCTTAGCGCTAAACAGGGACTCACCGATCTTC. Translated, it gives CASSLALNRDSPIF.